These 22 T cell receptor beta chains originate from one sample sequenced in a study of cytomegalovirus exposure and HLA in healthy donors. It was with 60 Vbeta and 13 Jbeta primers that the PCR ran. The data were produced by immunoSEQ multiplex PCR, yet TCRdb's version contains in-frame clones alone and is incomplete. Of around 200,000 clones in the sample, around 75% were seen once. Sequencing was done on a sample of PBMCs. All receptors derive from a male donor in good health and CMV-seronegative.

This sequence joins TRBV28 and TRBJ2-7, with 8 bases identical to TRBD1. The CDR3 consists of 14 residues. Germline CDR1 reads MDHEN; CDR2 reads SYDVKM. V shed 6 bases and J 3 bases; nucleotides not matched to a gene: 7. The CDR3 DNA follows: TGTGCCAGCAGCGGGGACAGGTTGAACTACGAGCAGTACTTC. This codes for CASSGDRLNYEQYF. The full variable domain, its missing parts supplied by reference TRBV28 and TRBJ2-7, is DVKVTQSSRYLVKRTGEKVFLECVQDMDHENMFWYRQDPGLGLRLIYFSYDVKMKEKGDIPEGYSVSREKKERFSLILESASTNQTSMYLCASSGDRLNYEQYFGPGTRLTVT.

This clone was recorded only once. The chain combines TRBV7-8 with TRBJ2-7; TRBD2 might be the D (5 bases). V lost 1 base to trimming and J lost 8 bases, with 15 bases between them. Germline assignment: CDR1 SGHVS and CDR2 FQNEAQ. The CDR3 is 14 residues long. The CDR3 DNA is TGTGCCAGCAGCTTAGAGTGGACGGGAACCCAGCAGTACTTC. Translation: CASSLEWTGTQQYF.

The chain carries TRBV9 and TRBJ2-5, with TRBD1 as a possible D gene (6 bases). This CDR3 has 13 residues. Deletions cut 3 bases from V and 7 bases from J, with 13 bases between. Germline V CDR1 and CDR2: SGDLS, YYNGEE. DNA of the CDR3: TGTGCCAGCAGCGGAGGGGGTTGGGGGACCCAGTACTTC. Translation: CASSGGGWGTQYF.

Of note for this clone: The sample holds other DNA sequences that translate to the same CDR3. This rearrangement joins TRBV30 to TRBJ1-5; unclear D gene. Germline loops: CDR1 GTSNPN, CDR2 SVGIG (reference sequence). The CDR3 is 13 residues long. With 0 bases removed from V and 0 bases from J, the gap between germline ends came to 3 bases. CDR3: CAWSVLSNQPQHF. As DNA, the CDR3 is TGTGCCTGGAGTGTACTTAGCAATCAGCCCCAGCATTTT.

V and J are TRBV29-1 and TRBJ2-7; TRBD1 might be the D (6 bases). The germline V gene encodes CDR1 SQVTM and CDR2 ANQGSEA. The V end was cut by 0 bases, the J end by 6 bases, with 30 bases between. This CDR3 is 19 amino acids long. CDR3 region: CSVEDRPNVMGALLTEQYF. As DNA, the CDR3 is TGCAGCGTTGAAGATCGTCCCAACGTTATGGGGGCCCTTCTTACCGAGCAGTACTTC.

The rearrangement uses TRBV18 and TRBJ1-5, with 7 bases that match TRBD1. With 4 bases clipped from V and 7 bases from J, the junction kept 19 bases outside the gene matches. There are 18 residues in the CDR3. Germline V gene lookup returns CDR1 KGHSH and CDR2 LQKENI. The CDR3 region has the DNA TGTGCCAGCTCACGGAGGGTCGGGGGACAGACAGGGCTACAGCCCCAGCATTTT. Translation gives CASSRRVGGQTGLQPQHF.

This chain uses TRBV2 with TRBJ1-5; no firm D call. In germline, CDR1 is SNHLY, CDR2 FYNNEI. The CDR3 is made up of 14 amino acids. V was shortened by 4 bases and J by 0 bases, with 7 bases between the two germline ends. The CDR3 DNA sequence: TGTGCCAGCAGTGGTACGGGTAGCAATCAGCCCCAGCATTTT. Translating it yields CASSGTGSNQPQHF. The full variable domain, completed using reference TRBV2 and TRBJ1-5, is EPEVTQTPSHQVTQMGQEVILRCVPISNHLYFYWYRQILGQKVEFLVSFYNNEISEKSEIFDDQFSVERPDGSNFTLKIRSTKLEDSAMYFCASSGTGSNQPQHFGDGTRLSIL.

The gene calls are TRBV27 and TRBJ1-5; maybe TRBD1 (5 bases). CDR3 length: 14 residues. Germline CDR1 is MNHEY and CDR2 is SMNVEV (reference sequence). Trimming took off 8 bases at V and 6 bases at J, with 17 bases between the two ends. The CDR3 region is CASSVGRGIQPQHF. In DNA, the CDR3 is TGTGCCAGCTCGGTGGGACGGGGGATTCAGCCCCAGCATTTT.

This clone came up a few times. The rearrangement joins TRBV19 to TRBJ1-6, with 7 bases identical to TRBD1. J gave up 4 bases and V 7 bases, and 10 bases lay outside the gene matches. The CDR3 covers 16 residues. Per germline, CDR1 LNHDA and CDR2 SQIVND (reference sequence). CDR3 protein: CASKLRDSLYNSPLHF. In nucleotides, the CDR3 is TGTGCCAGTAAGCTCCGGGACAGTCTATATAATTCACCCCTCCACTTT.

This clone has just a few counts. The chain carries TRBV5-4 and TRBJ1-3; TRBD1 aligns across 7 bases. V lost 2 bases and J lost 2; bases outside the gene matches: 7. Germline values: CDR1 SGHNT, CDR2 YYREEE (reference sequence). The CDR3 is 16 amino acids. CDR3 loop: CASSLMTGTAGNTIYF. CDR3 bases: TGTGCCAGCAGCTTAATGACAGGGACGGCTGGAAACACCATATATTTT.

This clone was observed a handful of times. The chain carries TRBV18 and TRBJ2-7; 8 bases map to TRBD2. Germline values: CDR1 KGHSH, CDR2 LQKENI. V lost 2 bases to trimming and J lost 2 bases; unmatched junction nucleotides: 11. The CDR3 covers 17 residues. CDR3 in amino acids: CASSPIGAGGPPYEQYF. CDR3 DNA sequence: TGTGCCAGCTCACCAATCGGGGCGGGAGGCCCCCCCTACGAGCAGTACTTC.

V gene TRBV2 combines with J gene TRBJ2-2, with D uncertain. The length of the CDR3 is 13 residues. V was pared by 6 bases and J by 0 bases, with 5 bases between. From germline, CDR1 is SNHLY and CDR2 FYNNEI. Here the CDR3 reads CASRASNTGELFF. In DNA form, the CDR3 reads TGTGCCAGCAGGGCTTCGAACACCGGGGAGCTGTTTTTT.

The chain uses TRBV28 and TRBJ1-1; 8 bases align to TRBD1. The V segment lost 5 bases and the J segment 3 bases; nucleotides outside the gene matches: 8. Per germline, CDR1 MDHEN and CDR2 SYDVKM. There are 15 residues in the CDR3. The CDR3 DNA reads TGTGCCAGCAGTATTCACAGGACAGGGTACACTGAAGCTTTCTTT. Translation: CASSIHRTGYTEAFF.

This clone was detected only once. The rearrangement links TRBV6-5 to TRBJ1-5, with D unresolved. The CDR3 is 13 amino acids. Trimming shortened V by 5 bases and J by 0 bases, and 5 bases separated the two germline ends. Germline CDR1 is MNHEY and CDR2 is SVGAGI. CDR3 nucleotide sequence: TGTGCCAGCAGTCTACTTAGCAATCAGCCCCAGCATTTT. Its protein product is CASSLLSNQPQHF.

This clone was picked up a small number of times. The J gene is TRBJ2-1, the V gene TRBV29-1; 14 positions match TRBD2. The CDR3 totals 14 residues. Trimming cost V 3 bases and J 7 bases; bases outside gene matches: 2. Germline loops: CDR1 SQVTM, CDR2 ANQGSEA. The CDR3 is CSVETSGRENEQFF. The CDR3 coding sequence is TGCAGCGTTGAGACTAGCGGGAGGGAAAATGAGCAGTTCTTC.

This clone was found a few times. This rearrangement joins TRBV6-5 to TRBJ2-3; the D gene is possibly TRBD2 (7 bases). This CDR3 comprises 16 residues. The germline V and J ends were trimmed by 0 bases and 3 bases, with 13 bases remaining between them. Germline assignment: CDR1 MNHEY and CDR2 SVGAGI. This chain's CDR3 is CASSYSLGGTTDTQYF. CDR3 bases: TGTGCCAGCAGTTACTCGCTGGGGGGGACAACAGATACGCAGTATTTT.

The rearrangement joins TRBV29-1 to TRBJ2-5; 7 bases line up with TRBD1. Germline-derived CDR1 and CDR2 are SQVTM and ANQGSEA. This CDR3 region has 12 residues. V lost 3 bases and J lost 5; bases outside the gene matches: 3. The CDR3 nucleotides read TGCAGCGTTGATCAAGGGGGCGAGACCCAGTACTTC. Amino acids: CSVDQGGETQYF.

A few counts support this clone. The chain carries TRBV30 and TRBJ1-5; D may be TRBD1 (6 bases). Looked up from germline, CDR1 is GTSNPN and CDR2 is SVGIG (reference sequence). CDR3 length: 14 residues. Trimming pared 6 bases from V and 4 bases from J, leaving 16 bases between. Here the CDR3 DNA reads TGTGCCTGTACGGCAGGGGTCCGTAATCAGCCCCAGCATTTT. Amino acids: CACTAGVRNQPQHF.

The chain links TRBV14 to TRBJ2-4; unclear D gene. Germline loops: CDR1 SGHDN, CDR2 FVKESK. The CDR3 contains 16 residues. V lost 4 bases and J 2 bases, leaving 15 bases between the germline ends. The CDR3 loop reads CASSPTFAGSKNIQYF. In DNA, the CDR3 is TGTGCCAGCAGCCCTACTTTTGCAGGATCCAAAAACATTCAGTACTTC. The full variable domain, its missing parts supplied by reference TRBV14 and TRBJ2-4, is EAGVTQFPSHSVIEKGQTVTLRCDPISGHDNLYWYRRVMGKEIKFLLHFVKESKQDESGMPNNRFLAERTGGTYSTLKVQPAELEDSGVYFCASSPTFAGSKNIQYFGAGTRLSVL.

The chain combines TRBV11-1 with TRBJ2-3; unclear D gene. V lost 5 bases to trimming and J lost 1 base, with 13 bases between them. This CDR3 comprises 15 residues. The germline gives CDR1 SGHAT, CDR2 FQDESV (reference sequence). Written as DNA, the CDR3 is TGTGCCAGCAGCCGGAACGGGTTCGGCACAGATACGCAGTATTTT. It specifies CASSRNGFGTDTQYF.

The J gene is TRBJ1-3, the V gene TRBV6-6; TRBD1 aligns across 9 bases. Germline trimming cut 2 bases from V and 4 bases from J; bases unmatched to any gene: 6. The germline V gene encodes CDR1 MNHNY and CDR2 SVGAGI (reference sequence). This CDR3 is 16 amino acids long. This CDR3 is CASSYEGQGLGNTIYF. The DNA of the CDR3 is TGTGCCAGCAGTTACGAGGGACAGGGACTGGGAAACACCATATATTTT.

The V call is TRBV6-5, the J call TRBJ2-1; 11 bases line up with TRBD1. V lost 6 bases, J lost 7 bases, and 5 bases stayed unmatched. CDR1 and CDR2 from the germline V gene are MNHEY and SVGAGI. The CDR3 loop spans 14 amino acids. The CDR3 DNA reads as TGTGCCAGCAGAGGACAGGGGGCGGGTAATGAGCAGTTCTTC. It specifies CASRGQGAGNEQFF.